What follows are 26 T cell receptor beta chains derived from one specimen sequenced in a study of cytomegalovirus exposure and HLA in healthy donors. The method was immunoSEQ multiplex PCR; TCRdb's version includes in-frame clones alone and lacks a portion of them. The table lists more than 250,000 clones, about nine tenths of them singletons. Sequences were obtained from PBMCs. The origin of the receptors is a woman younger than 35 in good health and CMV-seronegative.

The CDR3 DNA sequence: TGCGCCAGCAGCTTGGTTGGGAGTCAAGAGACCCAGTACTTC. Translation gives CASSLVGSQETQYF. This chain joins TRBV5-1 and TRBJ2-5; tentatively, D is TRBD2 (5 bases). Germline-derived CDR1 and CDR2 are SGHRS and YFSETQ. Trimming stripped 0 bases from V and 2 bases from J, with 8 bases between. This CDR3 is 14 amino acids long. Drawing the rest from reference TRBV5-1 and TRBJ2-5, the complete variable domain is KAGVTQTPRYLIKTRGQQVTLSCSPISGHRSVSWYQQTPGQGLQFLFEYFSETQRNKGNFPGRFSGRQFSNSRSEMNVSTLELGDSALYLCASSLVGSQETQYFGPGTRLLVL.

V usage is TRBV4-2 and J usage is TRBJ2-2, with 11 nucleotides matching TRBD1. After removal of 2 bases from V and 0 bases from J, the junction contained 5 bases not matched to a gene. Germline assignment: CDR1 LGHNA and CDR2 YNFKEQ. This CDR3 spans 18 amino acids. The CDR3 bases are TGTGCCAGCAGCCAACCCGGACAGGGGGCGGCGAACACCGGGGAGCTGTTTTTT. This gives the protein CASSQPGQGAANTGELFF.

The chain carries TRBV4-3 and TRBJ1-1; D remains ambiguous. The CDR3 has 18 amino acids. CDR1 is LGHNA, CDR2 YSLEER, per germline. Between the trimmed V and J ends, which lost 0 bases and 4 bases, there was a span of 21 bases. The CDR3 coding sequence is TGCGCCAGCAGCCAAGATATCGTCTTCGGTGCGGCTAGCACTGAAGCTTTCTTT. It encodes CASSQDIVFGAASTEAFF.

This clone occurred a few times. CDR3 loop: CAAGGLVSSYNEQFF. As DNA, the CDR3 is TGCGCCGCCGGGGGGCTAGTAAGCTCCTACAATGAGCAGTTCTTC. The chain has TRBV4-1 and TRBJ2-1; D is perhaps TRBD2 (7 bases). Germline-derived CDR1 and CDR2 are MGHRA and YSYEKL. Trimming removed 11 bases from V and 0 bases from J, with 17 bases in between. The CDR3 contains 15 residues.

The chain has TRBV4-3 and TRBJ2-1; TRBD2 aligns across 10 bases. V lost 0 bases and J lost 9; bases outside the gene matches: 8. The CDR3 runs to 16 residues. Germline V lookup: CDR1 LGHNA, CDR2 YSLEER. The CDR3 spells CASSQDWLAGEIEQFF. The CDR3 DNA reads as TGCGCCAGCAGCCAAGATTGGCTAGCGGGAGAAATTGAGCAGTTCTTC.

The V gene is TRBV12-5, the J gene TRBJ2-7; 8 bases line up with TRBD2. The CDR3 loop spans 13 amino acids. CDR1 is LGHNT, CDR2 FRNRAP, per germline. Trimming cost V 3 bases and J 7 bases; bases outside gene matches: 5. CDR3 amino acids: CASGFGLAGEQYF. In nucleotides, the CDR3 is TGTGCTAGTGGTTTTGGACTAGCTGGAGAGCAGTACTTC.

V and J are TRBV29-1 and TRBJ1-2, with 7 bases lining up with TRBD1. CDR3 length: 13 amino acids. The J segment lost 5 bases and the V segment lost 2 bases, leaving 5 bases of the junction unmatched. Per the germline V gene, CDR1 is SQVTM and CDR2 is ANQGSEA. CDR3 DNA sequence: TGCAGCGTTGAACCACAGGGGTCATATGGCTACACCTTC. It specifies CSVEPQGSYGYTF.

A few counts support this clone. This chain uses TRBV6-5 with TRBJ2-2; 8 positions match TRBD2. The V gene end was trimmed by 2 bases and the J gene end by 8 bases; junction bases not matched to a gene: 10. CDR3 length equals 16 residues. Germline values: CDR1 MNHEY, CDR2 SVGAGI. In nucleotides, the CDR3 is TGTGCCAGCAGTTACCACGGCGGACTAGCAGCGGGGGAGCTGTTTTTT. Protein product: CASSYHGGLAAGELFF.

This chain uses TRBV29-1 with TRBJ1-1; maybe TRBD1 (5 bases). Deletions cut 6 bases from V and 3 bases from J, with 20 bases between. Germline CDR1 SQVTM, CDR2 ANQGSEA. The CDR3 totals 15 residues. The CDR3 DNA reads TGCAGCGTCTCTCTGGTCGAGGGGAGGCACACTGAAGCTTTCTTT. This encodes CSVSLVEGRHTEAFF. Filled out from reference TRBV29-1 and TRBJ1-1, the complete variable domain reads SAVISQKPSRDICQRGTSLTIQCQVDSQVTMMFWYRQQPGQSLTLIATANQGSEATYESGFVIDKFPISRPNLTFSTLTVSNMSPEDSSIYLCSVSLVEGRHTEAFFGQGTRLTVV.

The rearrangement uses TRBV28 and TRBJ1-2; a weak D match, TRBD1 (6 bases). The CDR3 extends over 15 amino acids. V was pared by 3 bases and J by 4 bases, with 15 bases between. Germline V gene lookup returns CDR1 MDHEN and CDR2 SYDVKM. CDR3 amino acids: CASSFYVTGLYGYTF. The CDR3 nucleotides are TGTGCCAGCAGTTTCTATGTAACAGGGCTCTATGGCTACACCTTC.

This rearrangement joins TRBV7-9 to TRBJ1-4; tentative D call: TRBD1 (5 bases). The CDR3 is 14 residues long. Germline-derived CDR1 and CDR2 are SEHNR and FQNEAQ (reference sequence). V lost 2 bases and J lost 3, with 7 bases in between. CDR3 in DNA: TGTGCCAGCAGCTTACAGGGCTCTAATGAAAAACTGTTTTTT. Its translation: CASSLQGSNEKLFF. The whole variable domain, remainder taken from reference TRBV7-9 and TRBJ1-4, is DTGVSQNPRHKITKRGQNVTFRCDPISEHNRLYWYRQTLGQGPEFLTYFQNEAQLEKSRLLSDRFSAERPKGSFSTLEIQRTEQGDSAMYLCASSLQGSNEKLFFGSGTQLSVL.

CDR3 bases: TGTGCCAGCAGTGGGAGGACGGAACCAGGACGGGAGACCCAGTACTTC. It is translated as CASSGRTEPGRETQYF. This chain uses TRBV6-1 with TRBJ2-5; D may be TRBD2 (5 bases). The CDR3 runs 16 residues. The V gene lost 4 bases and the J gene lost 5 bases, with 20 bases spanning the gap. CDR1 is MNHNS, CDR2 SASEGT, per germline.

The chain links TRBV30 to TRBJ1-2, with D tentatively TRBD1 (5 bases). This CDR3 is built from 13 residues. Germline assignment: CDR1 GTSNPN and CDR2 SVGIG (reference sequence). Trimming removed 7 bases at V and 2 bases at J, with 14 bases between. The CDR3: CAFSTGENYGYTF. Written as DNA, the CDR3 is TGTGCCTTTTCGACGGGGGAAAACTATGGCTACACCTTC. Full variable domain (remainder filled in from reference TRBV30 and TRBJ1-2): SQTIHQWPATLVQPVGSPLSLECTVEGTSNPNLYWYRQAAGRGLQLLFYSVGIGQISSEVPQNLSASRPQDRQFILSSKKLLLSDSGFYLCAFSTGENYGYTFGSGTRLTVV.

CDR3 protein: CASSISDSSNTEAFF. Written as DNA, the CDR3 is TGTGCCAGTAGTATTTCGGACAGCTCAAACACTGAAGCTTTCTTT. The chain has TRBV19 and TRBJ1-1; tentative D call: TRBD1 (6 bases). Germline V gene lookup returns CDR1 LNHDA and CDR2 SQIVND (reference sequence). The CDR3 sequence is 15 residues long. V lost 3 bases and J 2 bases, leaving 13 bases between the germline ends.

The chain combines TRBV25-1 with TRBJ1-5; the match to TRBD1 covers 7 bases. CDR1 is MGHDK, CDR2 SYGVNS, per germline. The CDR3 loop spans 15 amino acids. J lost 1 base, V lost 6 bases, and 6 bases had no gene match. This chain's CDR3 is CASSAGQASNQPQHF. In nucleotides, the CDR3 is TGTGCCAGCAGCGCAGGACAGGCCAGCAATCAGCCCCAGCATTTT.

The chain joins TRBV5-6 to TRBJ2-3; 7 bases map to TRBD2. From germline, CDR1 is SGHDT and CDR2 YYEEEE. After removal of 3 bases from V and 2 bases from J, the junction contained 12 bases not matched to a gene. The CDR3 is 17 residues long. The CDR3 DNA follows: TGTGCCAGCAGCTCGCCCCTAGCGGCCGCCACCACAGATACGCAGTATTTT. It translates to CASSSPLAAATTDTQYF.

The chain uses TRBV27 and TRBJ1-4; D ambiguous. CDR3 length: 12 amino acids. The germline CDR1 and CDR2 sequences are MNHEY and SMNVEV (reference sequence). The V end lost 5 bases, the J end lost 10 bases, and 11 bases lay between the germline ends. The DNA of the CDR3 is TGTGCCAGCAGTACCGGGAAGAGAAAACTGTTTTTT. It is translated as CASSTGKRKLFF.

This chain uses TRBV15 with TRBJ1-1, with a possible D match to TRBD1 (6 bases). The length of the CDR3 is 14 residues. V was cut by 3 bases and J by 4 bases, with 12 bases left in between. Looked up from germline, CDR1 is LNHNV and CDR2 is YYDKDF (reference sequence). The CDR3 nucleotides read TGTGCCACCAGCAGGCGGGGGCGCGCCACTGAAGCTTTCTTT. As protein: CATSRRGRATEAFF.

The chain couples TRBV18 to TRBJ2-7; D is perhaps TRBD2 (6 bases). CDR3 length equals 16 residues. The ends were cut back, 2 bases at V and 2 bases at J, with 16 bases in the middle. CDR1 KGHSH and CDR2 LQKENI come from the germline V gene. CDR3 protein: CASSPGGASAAYEQYF. The CDR3, as DNA: TGTGCCAGCTCACCAGGCGGGGCCAGCGCCGCCTACGAGCAGTACTTC.

In this sample, this clone turned up once. This chain links TRBV5-1 with TRBJ2-5; tentatively, D is TRBD2 (6 bases). Deletions cut 0 bases from V and 5 bases from J, with 11 bases between. The CDR3 length is 14 residues. Germline CDR1 and CDR2: SGHRS and YFSETQ. CDR3 nucleotides: TGCGCCAGCAGCTTGGTTGGACGGGGGGAGACCCAGTACTTC. The encoded protein is CASSLVGRGETQYF.

The chain combines TRBV6-5 with TRBJ2-7, with 7 bases identical to TRBD2. V dropped 0 bases and J dropped 2; count of bases not matched to a gene: 7. The CDR3 has 16 amino acids. Looked up from germline, CDR1 is MNHEY and CDR2 is SVGAGI. In nucleotides, the CDR3 is TGTGCCAGCAGTTACTCGAGGGCTAGCGGAACCTACGAGCAGTACTTC. Its protein product is CASSYSRASGTYEQYF.

This clone showed up just a few times. The rearrangement links TRBV7-9 to TRBJ2-7; no definite D call. The CDR3 loop spans 12 amino acids. V was clipped by 5 bases and J by 4 bases, with 9 bases between them. Germline CDR1 and CDR2: SEHNR and FQNEAQ (reference sequence). CDR3 bases: TGTGCCAGCAGCCGAGAGAGGTACGAGCAGTACTTC. Protein: CASSRERYEQYF.

This sequence joins TRBV7-3 and TRBJ2-1; 8 bases match TRBD2. This CDR3 spans 16 amino acids. From germline, CDR1 is SGHTA and CDR2 FQGTGA. Losses at the gene ends were 5 bases for V and 5 bases for J; bases not matched to a gene: 11. This chain's CDR3 is CASSLQIAGLNNEQFF. CDR3 sequence (DNA): TGTGCCAGCAGCCTACAAATAGCGGGGCTGAACAATGAGCAGTTCTTC.

The CDR3 DNA reads TGCGCCAGCAGCCAAGATCCTCGAGTGGCCGGGGAGCTGTTTTTT. This encodes CASSQDPRVAGELFF. The V and J genes are TRBV4-3 and TRBJ2-2; D is ambiguous. Trimming pared 0 bases from V and 6 bases from J, leaving 11 bases between. Germline CDR1 reads LGHNA; CDR2 reads YSLEER. The CDR3 consists of 15 residues.

The V and J genes are TRBV4-3 and TRBJ1-5; D unresolved. The CDR3 covers 13 residues. V lost 4 bases and J lost 5, with 9 bases in between. Germline V CDR1 and CDR2: LGHNA, YSLEER. The CDR3 DNA reads as TGCGCCAGCAGCCCCCAAAGAGATCAGCCCCAGCATTTT. This encodes CASSPQRDQPQHF.

The CDR3 reads CTSSQDFRQLDEQFF. The DNA of the CDR3 is TGCACCAGCAGCCAAGATTTTCGACAGTTGGATGAGCAGTTCTTC. The V gene is TRBV1, the J gene TRBJ2-1; whether TRBD1, the table's D call, matches the DNA was not checked. TRBV1 counts as a pseudogene. The length of the CDR3 is 15 residues.